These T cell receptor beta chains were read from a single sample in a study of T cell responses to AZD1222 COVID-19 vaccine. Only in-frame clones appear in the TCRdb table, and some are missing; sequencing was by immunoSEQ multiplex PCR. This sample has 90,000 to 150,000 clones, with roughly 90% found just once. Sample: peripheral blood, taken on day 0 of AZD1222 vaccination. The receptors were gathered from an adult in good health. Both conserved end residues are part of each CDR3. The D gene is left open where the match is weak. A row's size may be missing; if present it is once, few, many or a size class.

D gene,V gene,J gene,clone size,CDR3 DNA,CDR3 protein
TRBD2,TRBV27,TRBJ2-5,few,TGTGCCAGCAGTTCGATCTGGACTAGCGGGGTGCAAGAGACCCAGTACTTC,CASSSIWTSGVQETQYF
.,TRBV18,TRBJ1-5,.,TGTGCCAGCTCCTTATCGGGACCTACAAATCAGCCCCAGCATTTT,CASSLSGPTNQPQHF
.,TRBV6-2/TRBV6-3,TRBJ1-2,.,TGTGCCAGCAGTTACTACGGGGATAAGTCCACCTTC,CASSYYGDKSTF
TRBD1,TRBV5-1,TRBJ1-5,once,TGCGCCAGCAGCGGCGGGACAGGGAACAATCAGCCCCAGCATTTT,CASSGGTGNNQPQHF
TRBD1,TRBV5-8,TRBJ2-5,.,TGTGCCAGCAGTTCGGAAGGGGGCGGGGAGACCCAGTACTTC,CASSSEGGGETQYF
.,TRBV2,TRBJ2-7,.,TGTGCCAGCAGCCGGGACGGCGGGGCCTACGAGCAGTACTTC,CASSRDGGAYEQYF
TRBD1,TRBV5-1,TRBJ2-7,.,TGCGCCAGCAGCAGGGGACAGGGCGGCGAGCAGTACTTC,CASSRGQGGEQYF
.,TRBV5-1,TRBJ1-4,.,TGCGCCAGCAGCTTGGCTCTACAGGGAGAAAAACTGTTTTTT,CASSLALQGEKLFF
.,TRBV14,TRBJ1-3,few,TGTGCCAGCAGCCACGGACTCCGCTCTGGAAACACCATATATTTT,CASSHGLRSGNTIYF
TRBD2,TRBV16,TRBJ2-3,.,TGTGCCAGCAGCCAATCCTGGCTAGCGGGGGGCGCTGCAGATACGCAGTATTTT,CASSQSWLAGGAADTQYF
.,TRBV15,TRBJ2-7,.,TGTGCCACCAGCAGAGATCCGGTGACCTCCTACGAGCAGTACTTC,CATSRDPVTSYEQYF
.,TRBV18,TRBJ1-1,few,TGTGCCAGCTCACCCGGACAGCCCGGCGGGACTGAAGCTTTCTTT,CASSPGQPGGTEAFF
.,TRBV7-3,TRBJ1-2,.,TGTGCCAGCAGCAGATTGGGTCGGGGCTACACCTTC,CASSRLGRGYTF
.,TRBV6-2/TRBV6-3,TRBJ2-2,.,TGTGCCAGCAGTAAGGACTTGAGGGGCCGGGAGCTGTTTTTT,CASSKDLRGRELFF
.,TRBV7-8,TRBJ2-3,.,TGTGCCAGCAGTCCAGGGGGGTTTGCAGATACGCAGTATTTT,CASSPGGFADTQYF
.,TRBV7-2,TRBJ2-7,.,TGTGCCAGCAGCCCCTCGGGACTTTACGAGCAGTACTTC,CASSPSGLYEQYF
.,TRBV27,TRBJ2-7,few,TGTGCCAGCAGTTTAGGGTTAGCCTACGAGCAGTACTTC,CASSLGLAYEQYF
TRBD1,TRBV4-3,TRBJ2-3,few,TGCGCCAGCAGCCAAGATATAGGACAGGCCGGGGATACGCAGTATTTT,CASSQDIGQAGDTQYF
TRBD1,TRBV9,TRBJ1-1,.,TGTGCCAGCAGCCTTGGACAGGGGAACACTGAAGCTTTCTTT,CASSLGQGNTEAFF
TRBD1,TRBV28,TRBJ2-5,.,TGTGCCAGCAGTGCCACAGGGGGCAAGGAGACCCAGTACTTC,CASSATGGKETQYF
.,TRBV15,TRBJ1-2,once,TGTGCCACCAGCAGAGGCCGACGGTTTGTCGACTATGGCTACACCTTC,CATSRGRRFVDYGYTF
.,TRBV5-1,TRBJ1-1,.,TGCGCCAGCAGCACCCAGGGGCGGGGGATGAACACTGAAGCTTTCTTT,CASSTQGRGMNTEAFF
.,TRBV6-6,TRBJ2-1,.,TGTGCCAGCAGTTTTCAACAACTGAATGAGCAGTTCTTC,CASSFQQLNEQFF
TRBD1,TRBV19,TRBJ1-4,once,TGTGCCAGTAGGCCCGGGACAGCAAATGAAAAACTGTTTTTT,CASRPGTANEKLFF
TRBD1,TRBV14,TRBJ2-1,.,TGTGCCAGCAGCCAAGAGCGGACAGGGGTCAATGAGCAGTTCTTC,CASSQERTGVNEQFF
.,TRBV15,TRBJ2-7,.,TGTGCCACCAGCAGAGGGTACTACGAGCAGTACTTC,CATSRGYYEQYF
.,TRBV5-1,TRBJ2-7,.,TGCGCCAGCAGCTTGGTTTCTGGGAACGAGCAGTACTTC,CASSLVSGNEQYF
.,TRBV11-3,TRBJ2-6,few,TGTGCCAGCAGCTTAGATCAGAGTGGGAGCTCTGGGGCCAACGTCCTGACTTTC,CASSLDQSGSSGANVLTF